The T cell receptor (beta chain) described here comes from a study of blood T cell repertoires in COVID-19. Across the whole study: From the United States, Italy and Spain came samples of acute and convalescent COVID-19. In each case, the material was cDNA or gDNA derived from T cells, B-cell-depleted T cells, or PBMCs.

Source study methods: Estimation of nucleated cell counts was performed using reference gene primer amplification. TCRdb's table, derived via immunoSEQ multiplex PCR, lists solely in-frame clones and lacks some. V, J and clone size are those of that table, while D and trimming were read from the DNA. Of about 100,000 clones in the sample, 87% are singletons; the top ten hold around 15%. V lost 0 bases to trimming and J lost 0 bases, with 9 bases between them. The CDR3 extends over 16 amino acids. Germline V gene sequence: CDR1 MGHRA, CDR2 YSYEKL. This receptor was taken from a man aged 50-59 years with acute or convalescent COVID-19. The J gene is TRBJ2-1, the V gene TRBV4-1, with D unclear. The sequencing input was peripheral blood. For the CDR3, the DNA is TGCGCCAGCAGCCAAGATATGCGGAGCTCCTACAATGAGCAGTTCTTC. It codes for CASSQDMRSSYNEQFF.